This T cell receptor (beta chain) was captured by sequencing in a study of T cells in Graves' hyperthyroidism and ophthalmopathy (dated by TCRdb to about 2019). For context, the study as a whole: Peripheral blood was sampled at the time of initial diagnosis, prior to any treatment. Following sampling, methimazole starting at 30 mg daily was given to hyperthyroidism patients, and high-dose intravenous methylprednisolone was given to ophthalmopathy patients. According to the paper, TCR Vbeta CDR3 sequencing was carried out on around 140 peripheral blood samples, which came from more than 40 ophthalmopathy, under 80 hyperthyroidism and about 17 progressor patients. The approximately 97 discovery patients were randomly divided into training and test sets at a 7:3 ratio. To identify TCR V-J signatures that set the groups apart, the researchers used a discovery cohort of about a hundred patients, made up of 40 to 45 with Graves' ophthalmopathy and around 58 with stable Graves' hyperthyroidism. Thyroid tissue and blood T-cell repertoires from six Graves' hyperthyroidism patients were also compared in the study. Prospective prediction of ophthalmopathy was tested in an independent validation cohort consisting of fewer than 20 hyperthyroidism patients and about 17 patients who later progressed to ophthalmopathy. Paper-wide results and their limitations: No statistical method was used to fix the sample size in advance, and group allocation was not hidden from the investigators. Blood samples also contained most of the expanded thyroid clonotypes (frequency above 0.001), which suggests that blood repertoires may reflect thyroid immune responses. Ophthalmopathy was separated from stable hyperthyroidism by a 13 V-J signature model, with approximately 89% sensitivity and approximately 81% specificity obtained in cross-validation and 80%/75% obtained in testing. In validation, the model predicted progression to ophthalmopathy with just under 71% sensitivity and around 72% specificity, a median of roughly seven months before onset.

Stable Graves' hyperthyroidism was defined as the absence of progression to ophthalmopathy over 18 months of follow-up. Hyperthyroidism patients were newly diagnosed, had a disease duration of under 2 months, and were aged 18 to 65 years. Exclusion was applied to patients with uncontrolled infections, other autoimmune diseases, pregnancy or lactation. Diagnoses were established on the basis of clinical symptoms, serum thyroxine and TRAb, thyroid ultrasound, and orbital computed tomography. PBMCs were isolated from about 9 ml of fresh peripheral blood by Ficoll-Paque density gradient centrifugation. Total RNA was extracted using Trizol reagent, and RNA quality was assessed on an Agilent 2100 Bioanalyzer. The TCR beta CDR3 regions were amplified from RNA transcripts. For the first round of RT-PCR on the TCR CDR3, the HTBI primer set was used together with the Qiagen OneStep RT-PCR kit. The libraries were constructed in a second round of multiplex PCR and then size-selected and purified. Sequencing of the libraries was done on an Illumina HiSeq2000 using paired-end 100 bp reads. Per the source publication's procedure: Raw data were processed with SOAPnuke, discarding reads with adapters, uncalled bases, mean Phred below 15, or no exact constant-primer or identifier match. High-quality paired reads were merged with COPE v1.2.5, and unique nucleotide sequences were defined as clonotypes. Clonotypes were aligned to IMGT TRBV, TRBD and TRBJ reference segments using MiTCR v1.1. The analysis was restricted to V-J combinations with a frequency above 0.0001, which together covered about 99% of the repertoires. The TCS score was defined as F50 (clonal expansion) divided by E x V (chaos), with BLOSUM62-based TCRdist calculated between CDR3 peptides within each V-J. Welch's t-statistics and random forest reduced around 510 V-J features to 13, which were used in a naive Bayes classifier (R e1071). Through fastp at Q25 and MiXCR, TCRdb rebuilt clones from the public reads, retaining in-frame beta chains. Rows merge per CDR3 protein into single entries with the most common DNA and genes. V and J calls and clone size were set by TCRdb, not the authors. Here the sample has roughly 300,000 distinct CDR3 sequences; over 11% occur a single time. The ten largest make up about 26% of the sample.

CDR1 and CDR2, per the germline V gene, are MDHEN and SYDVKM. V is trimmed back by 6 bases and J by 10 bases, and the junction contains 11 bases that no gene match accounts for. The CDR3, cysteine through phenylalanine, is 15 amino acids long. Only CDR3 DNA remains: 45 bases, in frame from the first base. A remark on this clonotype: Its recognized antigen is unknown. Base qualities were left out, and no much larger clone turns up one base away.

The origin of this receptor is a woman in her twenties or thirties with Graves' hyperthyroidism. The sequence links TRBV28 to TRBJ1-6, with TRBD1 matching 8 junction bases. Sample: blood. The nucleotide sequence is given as TGTGCCAGCAGCCCACCCAGGGGGCTAGGATCACCCCTCCACTTT. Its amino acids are CASSPPRGLGSPLHF.